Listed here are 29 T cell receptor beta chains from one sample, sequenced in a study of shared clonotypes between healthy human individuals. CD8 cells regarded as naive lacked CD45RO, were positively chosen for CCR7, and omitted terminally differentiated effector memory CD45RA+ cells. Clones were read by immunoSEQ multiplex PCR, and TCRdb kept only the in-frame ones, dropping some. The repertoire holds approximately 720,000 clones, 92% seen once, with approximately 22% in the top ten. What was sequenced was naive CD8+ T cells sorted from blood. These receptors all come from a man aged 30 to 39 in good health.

The DNA for the CDR3 is TGTGCCACCAGGGGACATCCTCGCGCGCCCTACGAGCAGTACTTC. Its translation is CATRGHPRAPYEQYF. The J gene is TRBJ2-7, the V gene TRBV28, with D possibly being TRBD1 (6 bases). Germline V lookup: CDR1 MDHEN, CDR2 SYDVKM. The CDR3 totals 15 residues. Trimming shortened V by 10 bases and J by 2 bases, and 21 bases separated the two germline ends.

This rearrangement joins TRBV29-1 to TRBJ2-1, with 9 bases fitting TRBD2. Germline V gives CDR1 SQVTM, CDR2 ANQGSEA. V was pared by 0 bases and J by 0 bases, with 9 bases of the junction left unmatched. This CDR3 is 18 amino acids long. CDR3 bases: TGCAGCGTTGAAGATGGGGGTGCTAGCGGGACCTCCTACAATGAGCAGTTCTTC. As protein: CSVEDGGASGTSYNEQFF.

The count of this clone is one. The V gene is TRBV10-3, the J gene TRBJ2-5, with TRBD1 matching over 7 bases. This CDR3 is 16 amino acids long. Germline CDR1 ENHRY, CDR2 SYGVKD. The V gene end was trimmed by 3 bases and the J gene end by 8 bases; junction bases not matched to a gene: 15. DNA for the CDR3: TGTGCCATCAGTGAAGCTACAGGGGTAGGAAGAGAAACCCAGTACTTC. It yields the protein CAISEATGVGRETQYF.

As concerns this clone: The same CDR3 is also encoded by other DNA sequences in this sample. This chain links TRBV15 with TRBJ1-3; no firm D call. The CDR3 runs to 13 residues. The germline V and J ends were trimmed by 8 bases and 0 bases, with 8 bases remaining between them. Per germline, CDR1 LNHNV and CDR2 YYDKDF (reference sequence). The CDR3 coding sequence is TGTGCCACCCGTCGGTCCTCTGGAAACACCATATATTTT. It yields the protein CATRRSSGNTIYF.

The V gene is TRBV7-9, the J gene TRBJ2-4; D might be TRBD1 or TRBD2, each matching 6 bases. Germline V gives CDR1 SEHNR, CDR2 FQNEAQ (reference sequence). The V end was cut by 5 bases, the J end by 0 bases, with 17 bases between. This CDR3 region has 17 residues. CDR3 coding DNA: TGTGCCAGCAGCCCAAGGGGGGTCGGGGTAGCCAAAAACATTCAGTACTTC. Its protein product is CASSPRGVGVAKNIQYF.

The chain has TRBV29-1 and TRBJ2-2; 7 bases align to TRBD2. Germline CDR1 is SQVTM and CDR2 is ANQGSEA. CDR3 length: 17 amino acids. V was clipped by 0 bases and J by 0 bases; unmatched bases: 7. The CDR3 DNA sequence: TGCAGCGTTGAAGATTGGGGAGGGGAGACGAACACCGGGGAGCTGTTTTTT. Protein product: CSVEDWGGETNTGELFF.

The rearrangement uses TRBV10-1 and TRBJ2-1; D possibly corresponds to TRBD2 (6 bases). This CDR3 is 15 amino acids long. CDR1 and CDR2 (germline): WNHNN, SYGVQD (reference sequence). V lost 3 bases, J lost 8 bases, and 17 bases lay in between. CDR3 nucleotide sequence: TGCGCCAGCAGTGAACGAGGGACTCTTATGGATGAGCAGTTCTTC. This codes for CASSERGTLMDEQFF.

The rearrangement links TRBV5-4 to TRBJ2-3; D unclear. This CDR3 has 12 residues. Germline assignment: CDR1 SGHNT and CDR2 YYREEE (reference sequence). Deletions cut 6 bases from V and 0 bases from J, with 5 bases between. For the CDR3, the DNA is TGTGCCAGCACCAGTAGCACAGATACGCAGTATTTT. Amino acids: CASTSSTDTQYF.

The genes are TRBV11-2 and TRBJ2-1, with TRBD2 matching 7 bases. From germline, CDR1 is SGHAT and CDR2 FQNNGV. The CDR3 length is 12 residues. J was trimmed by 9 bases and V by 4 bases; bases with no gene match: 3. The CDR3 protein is CASSWTSLEQFF. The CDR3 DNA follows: TGTGCCAGCAGCTGGACTAGTCTTGAGCAGTTCTTC.

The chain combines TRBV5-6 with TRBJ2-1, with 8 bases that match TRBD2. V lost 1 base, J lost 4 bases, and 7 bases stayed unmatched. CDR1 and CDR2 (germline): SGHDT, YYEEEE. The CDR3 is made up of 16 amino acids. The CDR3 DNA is TGTGCCAGCAGCTTGTGGAAGCGGGAGCATTACAATGAGCAGTTCTTC. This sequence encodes CASSLWKREHYNEQFF. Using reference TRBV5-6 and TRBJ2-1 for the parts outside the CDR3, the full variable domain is DAGVTQSPTHLIKTRGQQVTLRCSPKSGHDTVSWYQQALGQGPQFIFQYYEEEERQRGNFPDRFSGHQFPNYSSELNVNALLLGDSALYLCASSLWKREHYNEQFFGPGTRLTVL.

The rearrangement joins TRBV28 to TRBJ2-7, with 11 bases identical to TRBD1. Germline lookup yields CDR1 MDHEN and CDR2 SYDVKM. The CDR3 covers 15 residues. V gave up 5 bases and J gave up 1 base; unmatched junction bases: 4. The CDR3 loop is CASSTGQGASYEQYF. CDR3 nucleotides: TGTGCCAGCAGTACAGGACAGGGGGCGTCCTACGAGCAGTACTTC.

CDR3 DNA sequence: TGCGCCAGCAGCGAAGGACTAGCGGGTTCCTACGAGCAGTACTTC. It yields the protein CASSEGLAGSYEQYF. The rearrangement links TRBV5-1 to TRBJ2-7, with 11 bases identical to TRBD2. The junction had 4 bases not matched to a gene; V was cut back by 4 bases and J by 1 base. CDR1 and CDR2 from the germline V gene are SGHRS and YFSETQ. The CDR3 loop spans 15 amino acids.

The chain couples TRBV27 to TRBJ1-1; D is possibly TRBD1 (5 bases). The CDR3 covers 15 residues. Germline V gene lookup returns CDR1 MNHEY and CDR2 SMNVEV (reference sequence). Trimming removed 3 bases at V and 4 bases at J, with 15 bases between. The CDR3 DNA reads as TGTGCCAGCAGTTTGACAGCTTTGGGGACCACTGAAGCTTTCTTT. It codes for CASSLTALGTTEAFF.

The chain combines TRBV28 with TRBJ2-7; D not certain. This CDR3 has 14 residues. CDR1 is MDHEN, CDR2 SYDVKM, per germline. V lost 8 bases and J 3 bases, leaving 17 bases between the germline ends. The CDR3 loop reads CASPVPFEYYEQYF. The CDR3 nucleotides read TGTGCCAGCCCAGTCCCCTTCGAGTACTACGAGCAGTACTTC.

CDR3 residues: CASSLQTGMNGYTF. CDR3 sequence (DNA): TGTGCCAGCAGCCTACAGACAGGGATGAATGGCTACACCTTC. The V gene is TRBV27, the J gene TRBJ1-2; 7 bases match TRBD1. The CDR3 is 14 amino acids. Germline values: CDR1 MNHEY, CDR2 SMNVEV (reference sequence). Losses at the gene ends were 6 bases for V and 6 bases for J; bases not matched to a gene: 10.

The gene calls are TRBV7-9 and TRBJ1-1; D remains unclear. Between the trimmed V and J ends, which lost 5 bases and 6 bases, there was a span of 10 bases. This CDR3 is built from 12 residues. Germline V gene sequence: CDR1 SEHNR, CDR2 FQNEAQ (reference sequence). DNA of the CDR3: TGTGCCAGCAGCGGTCGGAGACCTGAAGCTTTCTTT. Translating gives CASSGRRPEAFF.

The CDR3 region is CASSLGGGYSGANVLTF. The CDR3 nucleotides are TGTGCCAGCAGCCTCGGCGGAGGCTACTCTGGGGCCAACGTCCTGACTTTC. This chain connects TRBV27 to TRBJ2-6; D is possibly TRBD2 (5 bases). V lost 6 bases to trimming and J lost 0 bases, with 15 bases between them. The CDR3 runs 17 residues. Germline values: CDR1 MNHEY, CDR2 SMNVEV (reference sequence).

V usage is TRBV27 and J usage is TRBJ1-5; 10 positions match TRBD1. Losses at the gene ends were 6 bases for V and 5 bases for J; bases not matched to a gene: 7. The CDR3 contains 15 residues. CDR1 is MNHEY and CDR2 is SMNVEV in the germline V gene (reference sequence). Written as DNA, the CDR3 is TGTGCCAGCAGCCCCCGGGACAGGGGTGATCAGCCCCAGCATTTT. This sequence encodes CASSPRDRGDQPQHF.

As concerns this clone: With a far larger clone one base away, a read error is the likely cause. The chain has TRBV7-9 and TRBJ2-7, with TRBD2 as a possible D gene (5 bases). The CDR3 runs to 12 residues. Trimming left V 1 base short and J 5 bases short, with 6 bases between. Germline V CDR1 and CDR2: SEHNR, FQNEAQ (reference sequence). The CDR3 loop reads CASSLGRDEQYF. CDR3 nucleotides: TGTGCCAGCAGCTTAGGGCGGGACGAGCAGTACTTC.

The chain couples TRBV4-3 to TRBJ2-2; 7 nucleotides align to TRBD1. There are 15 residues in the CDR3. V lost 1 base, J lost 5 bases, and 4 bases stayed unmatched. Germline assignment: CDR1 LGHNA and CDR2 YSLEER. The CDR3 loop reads CASSQAGTATGELFF. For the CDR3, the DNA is TGCGCCAGCAGCCAAGCAGGGACAGCGACCGGGGAGCTGTTTTTT.

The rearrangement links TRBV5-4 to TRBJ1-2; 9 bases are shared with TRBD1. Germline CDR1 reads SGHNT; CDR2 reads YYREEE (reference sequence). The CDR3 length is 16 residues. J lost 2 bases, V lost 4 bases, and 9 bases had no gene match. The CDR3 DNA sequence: TGTGCCAGCAGCGAGTGGACAGGGGACGACAACTATGGCTACACCTTC. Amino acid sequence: CASSEWTGDDNYGYTF.

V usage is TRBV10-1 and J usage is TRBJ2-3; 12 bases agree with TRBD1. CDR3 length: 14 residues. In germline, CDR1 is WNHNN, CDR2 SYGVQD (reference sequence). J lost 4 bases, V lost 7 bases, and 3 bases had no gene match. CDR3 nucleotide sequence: TGCGCCAGCATGGGACAGGGGGCTGCAGATACGCAGTATTTT. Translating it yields CASMGQGAADTQYF.

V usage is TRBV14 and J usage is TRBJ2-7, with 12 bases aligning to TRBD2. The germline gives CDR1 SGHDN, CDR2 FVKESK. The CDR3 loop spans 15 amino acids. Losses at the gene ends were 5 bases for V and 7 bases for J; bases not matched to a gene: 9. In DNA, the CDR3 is TGTGCCAGCAGCTTTCGACTAGCGGGAGAGTGGGAGCAGTACTTC. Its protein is CASSFRLAGEWEQYF.

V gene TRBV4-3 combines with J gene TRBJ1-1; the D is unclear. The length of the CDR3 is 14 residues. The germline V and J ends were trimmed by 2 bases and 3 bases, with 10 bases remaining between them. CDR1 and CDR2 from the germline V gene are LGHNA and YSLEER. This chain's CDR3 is CASSQIRYDTEAFF. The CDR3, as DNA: TGCGCCAGCAGCCAAATCAGATACGACACTGAAGCTTTCTTT.

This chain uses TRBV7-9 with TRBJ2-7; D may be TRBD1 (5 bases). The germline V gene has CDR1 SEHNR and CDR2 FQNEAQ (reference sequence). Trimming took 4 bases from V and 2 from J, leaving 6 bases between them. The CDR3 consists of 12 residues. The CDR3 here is CASSSRAYEQYF. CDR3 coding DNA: TGTGCCAGCAGCTCCAGGGCCTACGAGCAGTACTTC.

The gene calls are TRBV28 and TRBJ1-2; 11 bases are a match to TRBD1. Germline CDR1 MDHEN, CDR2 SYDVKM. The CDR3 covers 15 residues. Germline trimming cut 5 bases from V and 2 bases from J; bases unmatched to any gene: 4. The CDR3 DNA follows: TGTGCCAGCAGTCCCGGGACAGGGGGAAACTATGGCTACACCTTC. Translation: CASSPGTGGNYGYTF.

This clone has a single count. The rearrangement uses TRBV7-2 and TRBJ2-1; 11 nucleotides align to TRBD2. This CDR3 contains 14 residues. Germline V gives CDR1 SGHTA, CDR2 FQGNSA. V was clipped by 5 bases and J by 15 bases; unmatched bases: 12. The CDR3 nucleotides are TGTGCCAGCAGCCCCAACCTACTAGCGGGAGAACTGTTCTTC. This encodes CASSPNLLAGELFF.

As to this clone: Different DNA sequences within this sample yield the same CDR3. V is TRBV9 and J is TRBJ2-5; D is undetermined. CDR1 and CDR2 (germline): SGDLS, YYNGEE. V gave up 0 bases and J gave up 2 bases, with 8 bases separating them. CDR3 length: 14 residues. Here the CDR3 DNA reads TGTGCCAGCAGCGTAGGTGGCAGTCAAGAGACCCAGTACTTC. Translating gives CASSVGGSQETQYF.

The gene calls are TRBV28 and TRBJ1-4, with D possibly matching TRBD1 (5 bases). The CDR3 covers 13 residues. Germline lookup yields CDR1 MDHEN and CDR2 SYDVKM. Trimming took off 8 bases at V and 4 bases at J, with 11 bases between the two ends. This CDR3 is CASLGPLNEKLFF. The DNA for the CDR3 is TGTGCCAGCCTGGGACCGCTTAATGAAAAACTGTTTTTT. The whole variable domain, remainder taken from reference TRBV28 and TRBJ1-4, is DVKVTQSSRYLVKRTGEKVFLECVQDMDHENMFWYRQDPGLGLRLIYFSYDVKMKEKGDIPEGYSVSREKKERFSLILESASTNQTSMYLCASLGPLNEKLFFGSGTQLSVL.